This T cell receptor beta chain was observed in a study of T cells in Graves' hyperthyroidism and ophthalmopathy. The CDR3 extends over 14 amino acids. Trimming stripped 6 bases from V and 3 bases from J, with 15 bases between. This clonotype was seen many times. The investigators amplified TCR beta CDR3 regions from RNA transcripts. HTBI primers drove first-round RT-PCR of the TCR CDR3. TCRdb passed the multiplex PCR reads through MiXCR, listing each CDR3 protein once. The table lists about 690,000 distinct CDR3 sequences, around 15% of them singletons. The chain is built from TRBV12-3 or TRBV12-4 and TRBJ2-7; possibly TRBD1 for D (5 bases). The TCR originated in a man aged 45-65 years with Graves' hyperthyroidism. The specimen was blood. For the CDR3, the DNA is TGTGCCAGCAGCCCAGGGTATGGGGTCTACGAGCAGTACTTC. This codes for CASSPGYGVYEQYF.